Following are 31 T cell receptor beta chains from one sample sequenced in a study of blood T cell repertoires in COVID-19. This table comes from immunoSEQ multiplex PCR, and its TCRdb copy is limited to in-frame clones, with some not included. The sample includes 350,000 to 400,000 clones, 80% to 95% of them seen just once. The sequenced sample was PBMCs or T cells enriched from blood (not recorded which). Receptors were obtained from a middle-aged woman who had been exposed to COVID-19.

CDR3 in DNA: TGTGCCAGCAGCGATCGGCTAGCGGGGGGGTTCTATTCGAACAATGAGCAGTTCTTC. The encoded protein is CASSDRLAGGFYSNNEQFF. The chain joins TRBV28 to TRBJ2-1, with 12 bases lining up with TRBD2. V shed 6 bases, J shed 5 bases, and the junction held 17 bases outside the gene matches. Germline lookup yields CDR1 MDHEN and CDR2 SYDVKM. The CDR3 is 19 amino acids.

This chain joins TRBV13 and TRBJ2-1, with 16 bases identical to TRBD2. V lost 5 bases and J lost 8; bases outside the gene matches: 0. Per germline, CDR1 PRHDT and CDR2 FYEKMQ (reference sequence). The CDR3 sequence is 14 residues long. CDR3 sequence (DNA): TGTGCCAGCAGCGGGACTAGCGGGAGGGATGAGCAGTTCTTC. Its protein is CASSGTSGRDEQFF.

This chain links TRBV19 with TRBJ1-1, with D possibly TRBD1 on 6 matching bases. This CDR3 contains 13 residues. Germline CDR1 and CDR2: LNHDA and SQIVND (reference sequence). Deletions cut 5 bases from V and 6 bases from J, with 13 bases between. CDR3 sequence reads: CASSATGISEAFF. In nucleotides, the CDR3 is TGTGCCAGTAGTGCTACAGGGATATCTGAAGCTTTCTTT.

V usage is TRBV30 and J usage is TRBJ2-2; 10 bases match TRBD2. CDR1 GTSNPN and CDR2 SVGIG come from the germline V gene (reference sequence). Trimming removed 2 bases from V and 5 bases from J; junction bases left unmatched: 11. CDR3 length: 17 residues. The CDR3 loop is CAWSRSRTSGTTGELFF. The CDR3 DNA follows: TGTGCCTGGAGTCGATCCCGAACTAGCGGGACAACCGGGGAGCTGTTTTTT. The full variable domain, with the rest looked up from reference TRBV30 and TRBJ2-2, is SQTIHQWPATLVQPVGSPLSLECTVEGTSNPNLYWYRQAAGRGLQLLFYSVGIGQISSEVPQNLSASRPQDRQFILSSKKLLLSDSGFYLCAWSRSRTSGTTGELFFGEGSRLTVL.

This chain connects TRBV7-2 to TRBJ1-2; the D gene is possibly TRBD1 (6 bases). This CDR3 is built from 15 residues. V lost 1 base and J 1 base, leaving 10 bases between the germline ends. CDR1 SGHTA and CDR2 FQGNSA come from the germline V gene. The CDR3 here is CASSLGTAINYGYTF. The CDR3 DNA is TGTGCCAGCAGCTTAGGGACAGCTATTAACTATGGCTACACCTTC.

The chain couples TRBV5-1 to TRBJ1-1; maybe TRBD1 (5 bases). Per germline, CDR1 SGHRS and CDR2 YFSETQ. Trimming removed 3 bases at V and 4 bases at J, with 10 bases between. This CDR3 spans 13 amino acids. CDR3 in amino acids: CASSSRVSTEAFF. DNA for the CDR3: TGCGCCAGCAGCTCCAGGGTGAGCACTGAAGCTTTCTTT.

The V and J genes are TRBV7-3 and TRBJ2-1; 8 bases match TRBD2. This CDR3 comprises 15 residues. The V and J ends lost 1 base and 7 bases, in that order; junction bases with no gene match: 6. Germline CDR1 SGHTA, CDR2 FQGTGA. CDR3 sequence reads: CASSLSPGGRNEQFF. The CDR3 coding sequence is TGTGCCAGCAGCTTAAGTCCGGGAGGGCGTAATGAGCAGTTCTTC.

V is TRBV10-3 and J is TRBJ1-3, with a possible D match to TRBD1 (6 bases). The CDR3 totals 16 residues. Trimming stripped 2 bases from V and 0 bases from J, with 11 bases between. CDR1 and CDR2 (germline): ENHRY, SYGVKD. CDR3 sequence reads: CAISETGHNSGNTIYF. The CDR3 DNA reads as TGTGCCATCAGTGAGACGGGACACAACTCTGGAAACACCATATATTTT.

In DNA form, the CDR3 reads TGTGCCAGCTACGGACTAGCGGTCTTCAATGAGCAGTTCTTC. This translates into CASYGLAVFNEQFF. The chain carries TRBV18 and TRBJ2-1; TRBD2 aligns across 10 bases. Germline V CDR1 and CDR2: KGHSH, LQKENI. V dropped 7 bases and J dropped 6; count of bases not matched to a gene: 6. The CDR3 totals 14 residues.

This chain joins TRBV3-1 (or the pseudogene TRBV3-2) and TRBJ1-1; D call uncertain. With 5 bases removed from V and 5 bases from J, the gap between germline ends came to 12 bases. CDR3 length: 13 residues. Germline V gene sequence: CDR1 LGHDT, CDR2 YNNKEL (reference sequence). Written as DNA, the CDR3 is TGTGCCAGCAGCGCCCAGCGGGTGACTGAAGCTTTCTTT. It translates to CASSAQRVTEAFF.

The V and J genes are TRBV6-5 and TRBJ2-1, with TRBD2 matching 11 bases. This CDR3 is built from 16 residues. The germline gives CDR1 MNHEY, CDR2 SVGAGI. Trimming removed 2 bases from V and 7 bases from J; junction bases left unmatched: 7. The CDR3 DNA follows: TGTGCCAGCAGTTACGTGTCTAGCGGGAGGTTAAATGAGCAGTTCTTC. Its translation: CASSYVSSGRLNEQFF.

A word on this clone: Other DNA sequences in this specimen translate into the identical CDR3. The chain combines TRBV9 with TRBJ1-1, with D possibly TRBD1 on 5 matching bases. The CDR3 covers 14 residues. Per the germline V gene, CDR1 is SGDLS and CDR2 is YYNGEE. The V end lost 0 bases, the J end lost 2 bases, and 8 bases lay between the germline ends. This chain's CDR3 is CASSVGQLNTEAFF. Written as DNA, the CDR3 is TGTGCCAGCAGCGTAGGACAGCTTAACACTGAAGCTTTCTTT.

The sample holds one count of this clone. This chain uses TRBV28 with TRBJ2-1; 8 bases line up with TRBD2. The CDR3 consists of 15 residues. The germline CDR1 and CDR2 sequences are MDHEN and SYDVKM. With 5 bases clipped from V and 4 bases from J, the junction kept 7 bases outside the gene matches. The CDR3 reads CASSPAGADYNEQFF. In nucleotides, the CDR3 is TGTGCCAGCAGTCCAGCGGGGGCGGATTACAATGAGCAGTTCTTC.

DNA for the CDR3: TGCGCCAGCAGCCAAACGCAGGCGCTATCCTACGAGCAGTACTTC. Protein: CASSQTQALSYEQYF. The rearrangement joins TRBV4-1 to TRBJ2-7; D gene uncertain. The CDR3 is 15 residues long. V was trimmed by 2 bases and J by 1 base, leaving 12 bases between them. Germline-derived CDR1 and CDR2 are MGHRA and YSYEKL.

J is TRBJ1-1 and V is TRBV11-3; no definite D call. CDR3 length: 13 residues. Trimming cost V 0 bases and J 13 bases, with 15 bases left between them. In germline, CDR1 is SGHNT, CDR2 YENEEA. The CDR3, as DNA: TGTGCCAGCAGCTTAGATCAAGGACTGAGGGTTTTCTTT. This codes for CASSLDQGLRVFF.

This chain joins TRBV27 and TRBJ1-2; D is perhaps TRBD1 (6 bases). V was clipped by 5 bases and J by 8 bases, with 15 bases between them. The V gene's germline CDR1 is MNHEY and CDR2 SMNVEV (reference sequence). This CDR3 is built from 13 residues. The CDR3 DNA reads TGTGCCAGCAGTCCGATACAGGGTCGGGGCTACACCTTC. It is translated as CASSPIQGRGYTF.

This clone has just one count. This chain connects TRBV23-1 to TRBJ1-3; no clear D gene. TRBV23-1 is reported as an ORF; its role is uncertain. V was trimmed by 0 bases and J by 1 base, leaving 7 bases between them. This CDR3 has 15 amino acids. The CDR3 DNA sequence: TGCGCCAGCAGTCAATCGCGGGAATCTGGAAACACCATATATTTT. Translated, it gives CASSQSRESGNTIYF.

The rearrangement links TRBV5-4 to TRBJ1-2; TRBD1 is a possible D gene (5 bases). Germline V lookup: CDR1 SGHNT, CDR2 YYREEE (reference sequence). V dropped 1 base and J dropped 8 bases, with 18 bases sitting between them. The CDR3 length is 15 residues. In DNA, the CDR3 is TGTGCCAGCAGCTTGCTATCCCGACCGGGGGAAGGCTACACCTTC. It yields the protein CASSLLSRPGEGYTF.

The chain links TRBV14 to TRBJ1-1, with D perhaps TRBD1 (5 bases). The V gene's germline CDR1 is SGHDN and CDR2 FVKESK. The CDR3 sequence is 13 residues long. Trimming took off 1 base at V and 10 bases at J, with 13 bases between the two ends. This CDR3 reads CASSQGRGLRAFF. The CDR3 bases are TGTGCCAGCAGCCAAGGTAGGGGATTGCGAGCTTTCTTT.

The chain has TRBV3-1 (or the pseudogene TRBV3-2) and TRBJ2-3; D gene uncertain. The CDR3 covers 15 residues. Between the trimmed V and J ends, which lost 2 bases and 4 bases, there was a span of 13 bases. Germline values: CDR1 LGHDT, CDR2 YNNKEL (reference sequence). In nucleotides, the CDR3 is TGTGCCAGCAGCCAAAGCCGCCGGGTAGCAGATACGCAGTATTTT. Amino acids: CASSQSRRVADTQYF.

This clone is a singleton in its sample. This chain connects TRBV7-2 to TRBJ1-5, with D uncertain. The CDR3 is 14 amino acids. Germline V gives CDR1 SGHTA, CDR2 FQGNSA. Trimming cost V 5 bases and J 2 bases, with 10 bases left between them. The CDR3 nucleotides read TGTGCCAGCAGCCCGGGGATGGGCAATCAGCCCCAGCATTTT. Translating it yields CASSPGMGNQPQHF. The full variable domain, rest sourced from reference TRBV7-2 and TRBJ1-5, is GAGVSQSPSNKVTEKGKDVELRCDPISGHTALYWYRQSLGQGLEFLIYFQGNSAPDKSGLPSDRFSAERTGGSVSTLTIQRTQQEDSAVYLCASSPGMGNQPQHFGDGTRLSIL.

The rearrangement joins TRBV3-1 (or the pseudogene TRBV3-2) to TRBJ2-7; unclear D gene. Germline V lookup: CDR1 LGHDT, CDR2 YNNKEL (reference sequence). V was trimmed by 4 bases and J by 0 bases, leaving 19 bases between them. The CDR3 runs to 17 residues. The CDR3 nucleotides are TGTGCCAGCAGCCCTTACCTCGCGACTTTTAGCTCCTACGAGCAGTACTTC. Translation: CASSPYLATFSSYEQYF.

The CDR3 protein is CAIPPGHPNYGYTF. In nucleotides, the CDR3 is TGTGCCATCCCCCCGGGACACCCAAACTATGGCTACACCTTC. V gene TRBV14 combines with J gene TRBJ1-2; tentative D call: TRBD1 (6 bases). V was cut by 10 bases and J by 2 bases, with 17 bases left in between. Per germline, CDR1 SGHDN and CDR2 FVKESK. This CDR3 has 14 amino acids.

The chain links TRBV7-2 to TRBJ2-3; 7 bases fit TRBD1. The CDR3 extends over 13 amino acids. V was pared by 8 bases and J by 1 base, with 3 bases of the junction left unmatched. Germline CDR1 and CDR2: SGHTA and FQGNSA. As DNA, the CDR3 is TGTGCCAGCCGGGACAGTGGCACAGATACGCAGTATTTT. Translating gives CASRDSGTDTQYF.

V usage is TRBV19 and J usage is TRBJ1-6, with D hard to call. The CDR3 length is 14 residues. The V end was cut by 0 bases, the J end by 9 bases, with 9 bases between. Germline CDR1 is LNHDA and CDR2 is SQIVND (reference sequence). The CDR3 reads CASSIDRGGSPLHF. The CDR3 bases are TGTGCCAGTAGTATAGACCGAGGCGGTTCACCCCTCCACTTT.

This clone turned up a few times. The chain couples TRBV2 to TRBJ2-6; 7 bases fit TRBD1. The CDR3 has 15 amino acids. CDR1 is SNHLY and CDR2 is FYNNEI in the germline V gene. Losses at the gene ends were 7 bases for V and 4 bases for J; bases not matched to a gene: 7. The CDR3 is CASTETGRGANVLTF. CDR3 nucleotides: TGTGCCAGCACAGAGACAGGGAGAGGGGCCAACGTCCTGACTTTC.

This chain joins TRBV2 and TRBJ2-2; D unresolved. Trimming stripped 5 bases from V and 6 bases from J, with 10 bases between. The CDR3 has 13 amino acids. Germline V gives CDR1 SNHLY, CDR2 FYNNEI. CDR3 loop: CASSPYGPGELFF. The CDR3 DNA reads as TGTGCCAGCAGTCCCTACGGTCCCGGGGAGCTGTTTTTT.

The chain employs TRBV7-2 and TRBJ1-2; TRBD1 matches at 7 bases. V was clipped by 8 bases and J by 7 bases; unmatched bases: 7. The length of the CDR3 is 12 residues. Germline V gene sequence: CDR1 SGHTA, CDR2 FQGNSA. This chain's CDR3 is CASHRGLLGYTF. CDR3 in DNA: TGTGCCAGCCACAGGGGATTACTTGGCTACACCTTC.

The genes are TRBV2 and TRBJ1-5, with D maybe TRBD1 (6 bases). This CDR3 region has 13 residues. Trimming cost V 5 bases and J 5 bases, with 10 bases left between them. Germline CDR1 SNHLY, CDR2 FYNNEI. CDR3 amino acids: CASSRDTHQPQHF. The CDR3 region has the DNA TGTGCCAGCAGTAGGGACACTCATCAGCCCCAGCATTTT. Looking up the rest from reference TRBV2 and TRBJ1-5 gives the full variable domain: EPEVTQTPSHQVTQMGQEVILRCVPISNHLYFYWYRQILGQKVEFLVSFYNNEISEKSEIFDDQFSVERPDGSNFTLKIRSTKLEDSAMYFCASSRDTHQPQHFGDGTRLSIL.

This chain joins TRBV9 and TRBJ2-3; 8 positions agree with TRBD2. The V and J ends lost 0 bases and 1 base, in that order; junction bases with no gene match: 4. CDR3 length equals 16 residues. Germline V gene data show CDR1 as SGDLS and CDR2 as YYNGEE. DNA of the CDR3: TGTGCCAGCAGCGTAGAAGCGGGAGCCCGCACAGATACGCAGTATTTT. It specifies CASSVEAGARTDTQYF.

The rearrangement uses TRBV7-2 and TRBJ1-2, with D unresolved. The CDR3 extends over 14 amino acids. Germline V gives CDR1 SGHTA, CDR2 FQGNSA. V was trimmed by 1 base and J by 6 bases, leaving 12 bases between them. CDR3 amino acids: CASSLGLPMNGYTF. CDR3 nucleotide sequence: TGTGCCAGCAGCTTAGGACTGCCGATGAATGGCTACACCTTC.